The TCR beta chain described here comes from a study of T cells expressing NK-cell markers. About the study: Source material for TCR beta repertoires consisted of sorted CD3+CD56+NKG2C+, CD3+CD56+NKG2C- and CD3+CD56-NKG2C+ T cells. Points from the study as a whole: Similarly, these clonotypes led the CD3+CD56-NKG2C+ fraction as well in a few donors.

This CDR3 contains 16 residues. The germline CDR1 and CDR2 sequences are MNHNS and SASEGT. TCR beta libraries carry UMIs added by 5'RACE template switching. TCRdb re-called the 5' RACE reads and shows each CDR3 protein once, DNA omitted. This sample's table reports 250,000 or so distinct CDR3 sequences. Comments on this clonotype: The antigen is undetermined.

V is TRBV6-1 and J is TRBJ2-3; without DNA, the TCRdb call of TRBD2 cannot be checked. This clonotype was obtained from a woman aged 18-70 years in good health. Sequenced sample: blood T cells: a sorted CD56 or NKG2C T cell subset, CD4+ or CD8+ T cells, or bulk PBMC T cells (not recorded which). The CDR3 reads CASSRRDYLGSDTQYF.